This TCR beta chain was observed in a study of cytomegalovirus exposure and HLA in healthy donors. General study findings and limits: Serostatus for CMV was the only available immune exposure information.

Use of 60 Vbeta and 13 Jbeta primers characterized the PCR. Using immunoSEQ multiplex PCR, the repertoire was profiled, and TCRdb retains in-frame clones only, with some absent. The table records about 200,000 clones, around 77% of them present only once. Whereas donors were nominally healthy upon sampling, unrecorded immune exposures were probable. A word on this clone: Its antigen is as yet unknown.

The V end lost 4 bases, the J end lost 0 bases, and 9 bases lay between the germline ends. The CDR3 extends over 14 amino acids. CDR1 is MDHEN, CDR2 SYDVKM, per germline. The receptor's source is a young man in good health and CMV-seronegative. Material: PBMCs. The chain joins TRBV28 to TRBJ1-1; the D is unclear. The CDR3 here is CASSSPQMNTEAFF. The CDR3 region has the DNA TGTGCCAGCAGTTCCCCTCAGATGAACACTGAAGCTTTCTTT.